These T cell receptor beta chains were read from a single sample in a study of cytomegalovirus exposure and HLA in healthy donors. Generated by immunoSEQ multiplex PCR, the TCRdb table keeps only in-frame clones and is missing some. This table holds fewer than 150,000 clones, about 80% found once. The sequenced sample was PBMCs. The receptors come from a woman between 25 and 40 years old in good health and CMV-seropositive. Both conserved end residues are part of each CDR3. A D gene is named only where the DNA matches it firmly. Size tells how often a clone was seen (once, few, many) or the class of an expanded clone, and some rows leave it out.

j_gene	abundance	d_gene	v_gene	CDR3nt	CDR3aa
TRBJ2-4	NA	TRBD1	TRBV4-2	TGTGCCAGCAGCCTCCTTACCGGGACAGGGAACATTCAGTACTTC	CASSLLTGTGNIQYF
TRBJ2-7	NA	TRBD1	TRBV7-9	TGTGCCAGCAGTTTCCTCGACAGGGGCGAGCAGTACTTC	CASSFLDRGEQYF
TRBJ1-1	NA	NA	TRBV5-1	TGCGCCAGCAGCTTGGACGGGATGAACACTGAAGCTTTCTTT	CASSLDGMNTEAFF
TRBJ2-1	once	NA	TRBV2	TGTGCCAGCAGTGTCCTAGCTAAGGAGCAGTTCTTC	CASSVLAKEQFF
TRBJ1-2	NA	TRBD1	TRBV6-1	TGTGCCAGCAGTGTGACAGGGGGGAACTATGGCTACACCTTC	CASSVTGGNYGYTF
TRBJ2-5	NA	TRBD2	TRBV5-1	TGCGCCAGCAGCGGAGGGACTAGCGGGACTGAGACCCAGTACTTC	CASSGGTSGTETQYF
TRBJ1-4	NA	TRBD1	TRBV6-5	TGTGCCAGCAGTGGGACAGGGTGGGGTGAAAAACTGTTTTTT	CASSGTGWGEKLFF
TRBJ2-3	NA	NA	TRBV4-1	TGCGCCAGCAGCCAAGATTCGACTAGGGGAACAGATACGCAGTATTTT	CASSQDSTRGTDTQYF
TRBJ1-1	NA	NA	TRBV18	TGTGCCAGCTCACCCCGGGCGGGGTCGACTGAAGCTTTCTTT	CASSPRAGSTEAFF
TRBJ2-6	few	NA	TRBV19	TGTGCCAGTAGACAGGGTATAGGTGGGGCCAACGTCCTGACTTTC	CASRQGIGGANVLTF
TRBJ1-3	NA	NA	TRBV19	TGTGCCAGTAGTATCAGTAACTCTGGAAACACCATATATTTT	CASSISNSGNTIYF
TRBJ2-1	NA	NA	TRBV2	TGTGCCAGCAATGTTGGGCAGCGGGAGCAGTTCTTC	CASNVGQREQFF
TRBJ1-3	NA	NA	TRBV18	TGTGCCAGCTCACCCCGCGAATACTCTGGAAACACCATATATTTT	CASSPREYSGNTIYF
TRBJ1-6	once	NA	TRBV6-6	TGTGCCAGCAGTTCCCAGGGCGGATTACCCCTCCACTTT	CASSSQGGLPLHF
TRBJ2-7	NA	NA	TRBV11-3	TGTGCCAGCAGCCCGAGTTGGGGGGGCGATTCCTACGAGCAGTACTTC	CASSPSWGGDSYEQYF
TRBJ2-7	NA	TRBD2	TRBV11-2	TGTGCCAGCAGCTTCGCATTACTAGCGGGAAGCTCCTACGAGCAGTACTTC	CASSFALLAGSSYEQYF
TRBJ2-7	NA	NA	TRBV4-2	TGTGCCAGCAGCCAACAGACTAGCTCCTACGAGCAGTACTTC	CASSQQTSSYEQYF
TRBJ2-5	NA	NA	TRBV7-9	TGTGCCAGCAGCTTCTTAGAAGAGACCCAGTACTTC	CASSFLEETQYF
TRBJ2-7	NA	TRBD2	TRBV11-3	TGTGCCAGCAGCTTAGATTCCGGGACTAGCCAAGACTACGAGCAGTACTTC	CASSLDSGTSQDYEQYF
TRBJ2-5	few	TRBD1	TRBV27	TGTGCCAGCAGGAACAGGGGACAGACCCAGTACTTC	CASRNRGQTQYF
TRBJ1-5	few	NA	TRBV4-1	TGCGCCAGCAGCCAAGACCAACTTCAGCCCCAGCATTTT	CASSQDQLQPQHF
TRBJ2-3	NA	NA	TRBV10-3	TGTGCCATCAGCACGACAGAAGATAGCACAGATACGCAGTATTTT	CAISTTEDSTDTQYF
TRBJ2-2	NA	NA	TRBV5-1	TGCGCCAGCAGCTTGGAACAGCCGAACACCGGGGAGCTGTTTTTT	CASSLEQPNTGELFF
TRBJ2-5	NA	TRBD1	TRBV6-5	TGTGCCAGCAGACCCGCCGGGACAGGGGTTGTGACCCAGTACTTC	CASRPAGTGVVTQYF
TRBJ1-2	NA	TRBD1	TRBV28	TGTGCCAGCAGTCTTCCCGGGACAGGGAGGGATGGCTACACCTTC	CASSLPGTGRDGYTF
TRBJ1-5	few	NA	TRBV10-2	TGCGCCAGCAGTGATAAGAGGGGGTCCTTCAATCAGCCCCAGCATTTT	CASSDKRGSFNQPQHF
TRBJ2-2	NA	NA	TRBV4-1	TGCGCCAGCAGCCTGACAGGACAGAACACCGGGGAGCTGTTTTTT	CASSLTGQNTGELFF
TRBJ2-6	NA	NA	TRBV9	TGTGCCAGCAGCGTAGTAGGGGGCAACGTCCTGACTTTC	CASSVVGGNVLTF
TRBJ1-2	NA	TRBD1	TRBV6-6	TGTGCCAGCAGTTCCCGGACAGGGGGTTATGATGGCTACACCTTC	CASSSRTGGYDGYTF
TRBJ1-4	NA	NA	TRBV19	TGTGCCAGTAAACTTTCCGGGGGGCGGGGGCGAGGTGAAAAACTGTTTTTT	CASKLSGGRGRGEKLFF
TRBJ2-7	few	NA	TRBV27	TGTGCCAGCAGTGGTTCCGGGACAAGGACTAGACAAACCCCCTACGAGCAGTACTTC	CASSGSGTRTRQTPYEQYF
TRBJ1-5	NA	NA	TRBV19	TGTGCCAGTAGTATAGGGCATTATAGCAATCAGCCCCAGCATTTT	CASSIGHYSNQPQHF
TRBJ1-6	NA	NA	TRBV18	TGTGCCAGCTCACCACAGTACAGTAATTCACCCCTCCACTTT	CASSPQYSNSPLHF
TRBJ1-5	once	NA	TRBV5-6	TGTGCCAGCAGCTTGGGGGGGAGGCGCAATCAGCCCCAGCATTTT	CASSLGGRRNQPQHF
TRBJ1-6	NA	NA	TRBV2	TGTGCCAGCAGCGCACTCGACTGGGGCGAAGGTAATTCACCCCTCCACTTT	CASSALDWGEGNSPLHF
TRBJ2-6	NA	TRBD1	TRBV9	TGTGCCAGCACAAGACAGGGACCTGGGGCCAACGTCCTGACTTTC	CASTRQGPGANVLTF
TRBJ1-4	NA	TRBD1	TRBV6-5	TGTGCCAGCAGTCCGGGACAGGGTCTCCTGTTTTTT	CASSPGQGLLFF
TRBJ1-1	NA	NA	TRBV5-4	TGTGCCAGCAGCTTGAGGGGGATGAACACTGAAGCTTTCTTT	CASSLRGMNTEAFF
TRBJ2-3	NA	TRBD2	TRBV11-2	TGTGCCAGCAGCTTAGGGGGGAGGGGAAGAGATACGCAGTATTTT	CASSLGGRGRDTQYF
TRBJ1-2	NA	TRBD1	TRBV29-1	TGCAGCGTACACCGGGACAGGGGAAGGGAGGGCTACACCTTC	CSVHRDRGREGYTF
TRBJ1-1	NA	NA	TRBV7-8	TGTGCCAGCAGCTTGGTACGGGTTGTCACTGAAGCTTTCTTT	CASSLVRVVTEAFF
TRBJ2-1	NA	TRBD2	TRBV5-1	TGCGCCAGCTCCTTCGGGACTAGCGGAGGAAACAATGAGCAGTTCTTC	CASSFGTSGGNNEQFF
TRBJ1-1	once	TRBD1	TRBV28	TGTGCCAGCAGTATACTGACAGGGGGCGAGGGAGCTTTCTTT	CASSILTGGEGAFF
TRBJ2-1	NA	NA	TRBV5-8	TGTGCCAGCAGCTTTCAAGTAGCGGATGAGCAGTTCTTC	CASSFQVADEQFF
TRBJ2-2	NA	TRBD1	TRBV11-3	TGTGCCGGAGCACAGGGGGCGGCCGGGGAGCTGTTTTTT	CAGAQGAAGELFF
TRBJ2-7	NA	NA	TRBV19	TGTGCCAGTAGTCGGGAACAGTCCTACGAGCAGTACTTC	CASSREQSYEQYF